This is a list of T cell receptor beta chains from one sample in a study of PD-1 blockade in classical Hodgkin lymphoma. TCRdb keeps only in-frame clones here, not all; method: immunoSEQ multiplex PCR. Seen here are about 13,000 clones, 85% to 90% observed once, and the top ten hold about 39%. Sequencing used peripheral blood mononuclear cells (PBMCs), obtained at baseline. These receptor sequences come from a human donor with classical Hodgkin lymphoma. CDR3s include the opening cysteine and the closing phenylalanine or tryptophan. A D gene is named only where the DNA matches it firmly. Clone size is not always given. Where it is, it says once, few, many or a class for expanded clones.

j_gene: TRBJ2-7
d_gene: TRBD2
abundance: large
v_gene: TRBV11-2
CDR3aa: CASRSGTSGYEQYF
CDR3nt: TGTGCCAGCAGGTCCGGGACTAGCGGTTACGAGCAGTACTTC

j_gene: TRBJ2-1
d_gene: NA
abundance: NA
v_gene: TRBV28
CDR3aa: CASSGNRNEQFF
CDR3nt: TGTGCCAGCTCCGGGAATCGAAATGAGCAGTTCTTC

j_gene: TRBJ2-4
d_gene: NA
abundance: NA
v_gene: TRBV27
CDR3aa: CASRTRGNIQYF
CDR3nt: TGTGCCAGCAGAACCAGGGGTAACATTCAGTACTTC

j_gene: TRBJ2-7
d_gene: TRBD1
abundance: NA
v_gene: TRBV30
CDR3aa: CAWSPRDRRYEQYF
CDR3nt: TGTGCCTGGAGCCCCCGGGACAGAAGATACGAGCAGTACTTC

j_gene: TRBJ1-1
d_gene: NA
abundance: NA
v_gene: TRBV1
CDR3aa: CTKPGRKNTEAFF
CDR3nt: TGCACCAAGCCGGGGCGGAAGAACACTGAAGCTTTCTTT

j_gene: TRBJ1-2
d_gene: TRBD1
abundance: NA
v_gene: TRBV19
CDR3aa: CASTQGVYNYGYTF
CDR3nt: TGTGCCAGCACACAGGGGGTATATAACTATGGCTACACCTTC

j_gene: TRBJ2-3
d_gene: TRBD2
abundance: NA
v_gene: TRBV6-4
CDR3aa: CASSHESGGGGRKQYF
CDR3nt: TGTGCCAGCAGCCACGAGAGCGGGGGCGGTGGAAGAAAACAGTATTTT

j_gene: TRBJ1-4
d_gene: NA
abundance: NA
v_gene: TRBV5-5
CDR3aa: CASSLYRVVTNEKLFF
CDR3nt: TGTGCCAGCAGCCTTTACAGGGTTGTGACTAATGAAAAACTGTTTTTT

j_gene: TRBJ2-2
d_gene: TRBD1
abundance: NA
v_gene: TRBV7-6
CDR3aa: CASSHPGTGGAGELVF
CDR3nt: TGTGCCAGCAGCCATCCAGGGACAGGGGGAGCCGGGGAGCTGGTTTTT

j_gene: TRBJ1-1
d_gene: NA
abundance: NA
v_gene: TRBV28
CDR3aa: CASSLFPPGPGGVQAFF
CDR3nt: TGTGCCAGCAGTTTATTTCCCCCGGGCCCTGGAGGGGTGCAAGCTTTCTTT

j_gene: TRBJ2-7
d_gene: NA
abundance: few
v_gene: TRBV7-3
CDR3aa: CASSLMGTYEQYF
CDR3nt: TGTGCCAGCAGCTTAATGGGCACCTACGAGCAGTACTTC

j_gene: TRBJ2-1
d_gene: TRBD2
abundance: NA
v_gene: TRBV11-2
CDR3aa: CASSAGTSGGAILFF
CDR3nt: TGTGCCAGCAGCGCCGGGACTAGCGGGGGGGCGATCCTCTTCTTC

j_gene: TRBJ2-1
d_gene: NA
abundance: NA
v_gene: TRBV6-1
CDR3aa: CASSEPPMGPYNEQFF
CDR3nt: TGTGCCAGCAGTGAACCTCCAATGGGGCCCTACAATGAGCAGTTCTTC

j_gene: TRBJ1-5
d_gene: NA
abundance: NA
v_gene: TRBV30
CDR3aa: CAWNTGPINNQPQHF
CDR3nt: TGTGCCTGGAATACAGGGCCTATTAATAATCAGCCCCAGCATTTT

j_gene: TRBJ2-1
d_gene: NA
abundance: NA
v_gene: TRBV5-5
CDR3aa: CASSPVSHNEQFF
CDR3nt: TGTGCCAGCAGCCCGGTTTCCCACAATGAGCAGTTCTTC

j_gene: TRBJ2-1
d_gene: NA
abundance: NA
v_gene: TRBV6-5
CDR3aa: CASSYSSGYNEQFF
CDR3nt: TGTGCCAGCAGTTACTCGTCAGGATACAATGAGCAGTTCTTC

j_gene: TRBJ1-1
d_gene: NA
abundance: NA
v_gene: TRBV6-5
CDR3aa: CASSRAMNTEAFF
CDR3nt: TGTGCCAGCAGTAGGGCAATGAACACTGAAGCTTTCTTT

j_gene: TRBJ1-4
d_gene: NA
abundance: NA
v_gene: TRBV5-1
CDR3aa: CASSLEGPATNEKLFF
CDR3nt: TGCGCCAGCAGCTTGGAGGGGCCAGCAACTAATGAAAAACTGTTTTTT

j_gene: TRBJ1-5
d_gene: TRBD1
abundance: NA
v_gene: TRBV6-6
CDR3aa: CASSGTGGNQPQHF
CDR3nt: TGTGCCAGCAGTGGGACAGGGGGCAATCAGCCCCAGCATTTT

j_gene: TRBJ2-5
d_gene: NA
abundance: once
v_gene: TRBV14
CDR3aa: CASSTRDRGTSGQETQYF
CDR3nt: TGTGCCAGCAGCACACGGGACAGGGGGACTAGCGGTCAAGAGACCCAGTACTTC

j_gene: TRBJ2-1
d_gene: NA
abundance: NA
v_gene: TRBV7-9
CDR3aa: CASSLEVTRGQFF
CDR3nt: TGTGCCAGCAGCTTAGAGGTAACACGAGGGCAGTTCTTC

j_gene: TRBJ2-3
d_gene: TRBD1
abundance: NA
v_gene: TRBV7-3
CDR3aa: CASSSTGGGTDTQYF
CDR3nt: TGTGCCAGCAGCTCCACAGGGGGCGGCACAGATACGCAGTATTTT

j_gene: TRBJ1-5
d_gene: NA
abundance: NA
v_gene: TRBV19
CDR3aa: CASSIDGGHNQPQHF
CDR3nt: TGTGCCAGTAGTATAGATGGGGGGCACAATCAGCCCCAGCATTTT

j_gene: TRBJ2-5
d_gene: TRBD1
abundance: few
v_gene: TRBV27
CDR3aa: CASSPLNLLTGDGETQYF
CDR3nt: TGTGCCAGCAGCCCACTGAATCTCCTGACAGGGGACGGAGAGACCCAGTACTTC

j_gene: TRBJ1-6
d_gene: NA
abundance: NA
v_gene: TRBV6-5
CDR3aa: CASSSNSPLHF
CDR3nt: TGTGCCAGCAGTTCGAATTCACCCCTCCACTTT

j_gene: TRBJ2-7
d_gene: TRBD2
abundance: NA
v_gene: TRBV7-6
CDR3aa: CASSDEIAGGPYEQYF
CDR3nt: TGTGCCAGCAGCGACGAAATAGCGGGAGGGCCCTACGAGCAGTACTTC

j_gene: TRBJ1-5
d_gene: TRBD1
abundance: NA
v_gene: TRBV6-1
CDR3aa: CASSGGTEAGGQPQHF
CDR3nt: TGTGCCAGCAGTGGAGGGACAGAGGCCGGCGGTCAGCCCCAGCATTTT

j_gene: TRBJ1-4
d_gene: NA
abundance: NA
v_gene: TRBV19
CDR3aa: CASNRDFREKLFF
CDR3nt: TGTGCCAGTAACAGGGACTTTAGGGAAAAACTGTTTTTT

j_gene: TRBJ2-3
d_gene: NA
abundance: NA
v_gene: TRBV7-9
CDR3aa: CASSPKEGKTDTQYF
CDR3nt: TGTGCCAGCAGCCCGAAAGAAGGAAAGACAGATACGCAGTATTTT

j_gene: TRBJ1-1
d_gene: NA
abundance: NA
v_gene: TRBV27
CDR3aa: CASSLSNRYLNTEAFF
CDR3nt: TGTGCCAGCAGTTTATCAAACAGGTACTTGAACACTGAAGCTTTCTTT

j_gene: TRBJ2-2
d_gene: NA
abundance: NA
v_gene: TRBV19
CDR3aa: CASSIGHSRTGELFF
CDR3nt: TGTGCCAGTAGTATTGGGCACAGCCGAACCGGGGAGCTGTTTTTT

j_gene: TRBJ2-4
d_gene: NA
abundance: NA
v_gene: TRBV5-1
CDR3aa: CASSSTPTDRYLNIQYF
CDR3nt: TGCGCCAGCAGCTCCACCCCAACAGACAGGTATCTAAACATTCAGTACTTC

j_gene: TRBJ1-4
d_gene: NA
abundance: NA
v_gene: TRBV30
CDR3aa: CAWNVEGREKLFF
CDR3nt: TGTGCCTGGAACGTTGAGGGGCGTGAAAAACTGTTTTTT

j_gene: TRBJ1-5
d_gene: NA
abundance: NA
v_gene: TRBV6-4
CDR3aa: CASSPGSSQPQHF
CDR3nt: TGTGCCAGCAGCCCCGGGTCGAGCCAGCCCCAGCATTTT

j_gene: TRBJ1-2
d_gene: NA
abundance: NA
v_gene: TRBV30
CDR3aa: CAWSLREGGYGYTF
CDR3nt: TGTGCCTGGAGCCTTAGGGAGGGGGGGTATGGCTACACCTTC

j_gene: TRBJ2-1
d_gene: NA
abundance: NA
v_gene: TRBV11-3
CDR3aa: CASSIAGTSLSNEQFF
CDR3nt: TGTGCCAGCAGCATAGCCGGAACTAGCCTTTCCAATGAGCAGTTCTTC

j_gene: TRBJ1-4
d_gene: NA
abundance: NA
v_gene: TRBV6-1
CDR3aa: CASSELQDNEKLFF
CDR3nt: TGTGCCAGCAGTGAGTTGCAGGATAATGAAAAACTGTTTTTT

j_gene: TRBJ2-1
d_gene: NA
abundance: NA
v_gene: TRBV4-1
CDR3aa: CASSHSNGGGARGNEQFF
CDR3nt: TGCGCCAGCAGCCACTCAAACGGCGGCGGGGCAAGGGGCAATGAGCAGTTCTTC

j_gene: TRBJ1-2
d_gene: NA
abundance: NA
v_gene: TRBV2
CDR3aa: CASSVDTNYGYTF
CDR3nt: TGTGCCAGCAGTGTAGACACTAACTATGGCTACACCTTC

j_gene: TRBJ2-1
d_gene: NA
abundance: NA
v_gene: TRBV29-1
CDR3aa: CSVGDRHNEQFF
CDR3nt: TGCAGCGTTGGGGACCGCCACAATGAGCAGTTCTTC

j_gene: TRBJ2-7
d_gene: TRBD2
abundance: NA
v_gene: TRBV13
CDR3aa: CASSSGLAGGRYEQYF
CDR3nt: TGTGCCAGCAGCTCAGGACTAGCGGGAGGGAGATACGAGCAGTACTTC

j_gene: TRBJ1-2
d_gene: NA
abundance: NA
v_gene: TRBV10-1
CDR3aa: CASSPGTTAYGYTF
CDR3nt: TGCGCCAGCAGTCCCGGGACAACGGCGTATGGCTACACCTTC

j_gene: TRBJ2-2
d_gene: NA
abundance: NA
v_gene: TRBV7-9
CDR3aa: CASSLGGSYTGELFF
CDR3nt: TGTGCCAGCAGCTTAGGGGGCAGCTACACCGGGGAGCTGTTTTTT